This TCR beta chain was found in a study of blood T cell repertoires in COVID-19. The method was immunoSEQ multiplex PCR; TCRdb's version includes in-frame clones alone and lacks a portion of them. The table includes around 110,000 clones, roughly 80% detected once. The CDR3 contains 13 residues. With 1 base removed from V and 3 bases from J, the gap between germline ends came to 8 bases. The germline CDR1 and CDR2 sequences are GTSNPN and SVGIG (reference sequence). Material for sequencing was peripheral blood. The TCR was taken from a man aged 65 to 85 with acute or convalescent COVID-19. The chain combines TRBV30 with TRBJ2-3; D not resolved. The CDR3 DNA is TGTGCCTGGAGTGGTCAGGCGACAGATACGCAGTATTTT. It is translated as CAWSGQATDTQYF.